This T cell receptor beta chain was found in a study of T cell repertoires in cytomegalovirus infection. As for the study in general: TCR beta signatures that were public indicated CMV infection and matching HLA type.

Germline V gives CDR1 SGHTA, CDR2 FQGNSA. This CDR3 has 14 amino acids. The V gene lost 3 bases and the J gene lost 6 bases, with 14 bases spanning the gap. Each CDR3 protein is one row after TCRdb ran MiXCR on the reads. This table has about 230,000 distinct CDR3 sequences, approximately 7% appearing once. Study outcomes and limitations: Clonotypes of TCR beta that were HLA-C-restricted and CMV-specific dominated the ex vivo response.

There are many counts of this clonotype. Its specificity is unknown. The TCR comes from a human donor in good health (CMV status not recorded). Some clones in this sample may be carry-over from other donors' samples. The chain carries TRBV7-2 and TRBJ1-2, with D possibly being TRBD1 (5 bases). Sequences were obtained from PBMCs. The DNA for the CDR3 is TGTGCCAGCAGCTTTGACAGCGGGGGGAATGGCTACACCTTC. This encodes CASSFDSGGNGYTF.